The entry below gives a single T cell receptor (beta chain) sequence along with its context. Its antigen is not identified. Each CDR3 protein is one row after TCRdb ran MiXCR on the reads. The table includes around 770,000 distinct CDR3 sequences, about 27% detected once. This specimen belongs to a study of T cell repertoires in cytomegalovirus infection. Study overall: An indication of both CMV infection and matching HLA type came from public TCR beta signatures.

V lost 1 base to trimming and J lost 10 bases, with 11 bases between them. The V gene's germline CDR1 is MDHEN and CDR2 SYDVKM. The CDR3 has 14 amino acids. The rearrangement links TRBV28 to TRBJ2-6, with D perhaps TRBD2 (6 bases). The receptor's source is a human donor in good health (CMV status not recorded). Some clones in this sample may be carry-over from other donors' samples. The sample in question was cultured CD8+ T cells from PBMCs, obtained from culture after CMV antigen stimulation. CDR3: CASSLSGGSNVLTF. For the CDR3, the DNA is TGTGCCAGCAGTTTATCTGGGGGGTCAAACGTCCTGACTTTC.